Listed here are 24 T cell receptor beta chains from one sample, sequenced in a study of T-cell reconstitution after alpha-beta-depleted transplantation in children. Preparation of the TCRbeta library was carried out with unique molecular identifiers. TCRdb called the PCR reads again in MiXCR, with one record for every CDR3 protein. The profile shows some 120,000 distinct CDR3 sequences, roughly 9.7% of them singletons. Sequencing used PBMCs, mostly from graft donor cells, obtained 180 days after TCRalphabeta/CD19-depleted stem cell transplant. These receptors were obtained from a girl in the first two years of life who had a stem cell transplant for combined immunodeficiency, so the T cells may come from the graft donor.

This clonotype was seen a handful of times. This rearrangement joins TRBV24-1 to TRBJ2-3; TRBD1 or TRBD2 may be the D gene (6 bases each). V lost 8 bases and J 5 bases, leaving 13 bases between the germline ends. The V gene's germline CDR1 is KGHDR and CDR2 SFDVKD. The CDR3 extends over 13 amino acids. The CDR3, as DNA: TGTGCCACCATGGGGGGCGTACGAGATACGCAGTATTTT. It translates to CATMGGVRDTQYF.

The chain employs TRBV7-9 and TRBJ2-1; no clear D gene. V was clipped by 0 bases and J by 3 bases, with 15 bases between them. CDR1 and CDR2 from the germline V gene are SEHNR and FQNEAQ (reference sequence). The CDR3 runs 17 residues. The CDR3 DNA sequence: TGTGCCAGCAGCTTAGCGGTCCAGCACCGATTCTACAATGAGCAGTTCTTC. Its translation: CASSLAVQHRFYNEQFF.

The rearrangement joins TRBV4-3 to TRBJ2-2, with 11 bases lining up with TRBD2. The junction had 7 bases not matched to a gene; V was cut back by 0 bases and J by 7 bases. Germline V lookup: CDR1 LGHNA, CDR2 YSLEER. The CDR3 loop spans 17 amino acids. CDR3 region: CASSQEILAGVIGELFF. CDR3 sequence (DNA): TGCGCCAGCAGCCAAGAGATACTAGCGGGGGTAATCGGGGAGCTGTTTTTT.

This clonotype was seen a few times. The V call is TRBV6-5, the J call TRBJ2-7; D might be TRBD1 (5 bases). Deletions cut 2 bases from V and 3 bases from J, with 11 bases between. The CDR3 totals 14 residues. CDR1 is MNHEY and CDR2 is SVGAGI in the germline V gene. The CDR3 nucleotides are TGTGCCAGCAGTTACGGGCAGGGTTTCTACGAGCAGTACTTC. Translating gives CASSYGQGFYEQYF.

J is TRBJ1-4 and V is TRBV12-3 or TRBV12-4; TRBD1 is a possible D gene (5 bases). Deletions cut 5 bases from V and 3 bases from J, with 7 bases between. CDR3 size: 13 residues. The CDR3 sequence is CASSGAANEKLFF. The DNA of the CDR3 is TGTGCCAGCAGTGGGGCAGCTAATGAAAAACTGTTTTTT.

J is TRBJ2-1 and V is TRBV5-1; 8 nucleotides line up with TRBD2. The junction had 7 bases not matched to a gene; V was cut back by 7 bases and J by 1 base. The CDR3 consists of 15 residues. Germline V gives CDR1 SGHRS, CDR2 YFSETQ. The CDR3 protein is CASGPGGWSYNEQFF. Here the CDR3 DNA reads TGCGCCAGCGGCCCGGGGGGGTGGTCCTACAATGAGCAGTTCTTC. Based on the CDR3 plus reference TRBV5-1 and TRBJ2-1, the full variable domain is KAGVTQTPRYLIKTRGQQVTLSCSPISGHRSVSWYQQTPGQGLQFLFEYFSETQRNKGNFPGRFSGRQFSNSRSEMNVSTLELGDSALYLCASGPGGWSYNEQFFGPGTRLTVL.

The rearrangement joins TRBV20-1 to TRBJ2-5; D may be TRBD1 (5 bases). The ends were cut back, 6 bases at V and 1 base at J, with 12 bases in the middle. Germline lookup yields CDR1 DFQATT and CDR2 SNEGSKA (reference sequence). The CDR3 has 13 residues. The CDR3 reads CSAIGHLQETQYF. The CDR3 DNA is TGCAGTGCAATTGGACACCTCCAAGAGACCCAGTACTTC.

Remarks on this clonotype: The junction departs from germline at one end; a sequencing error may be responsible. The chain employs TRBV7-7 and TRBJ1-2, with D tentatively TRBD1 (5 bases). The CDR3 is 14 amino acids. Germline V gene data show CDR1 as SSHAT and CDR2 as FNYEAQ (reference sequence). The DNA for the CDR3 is TGTGCTAGCAGCCCCTACCAGGGAACGGACGGCTACACCTTC. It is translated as CASSPYQGTDGYTF.

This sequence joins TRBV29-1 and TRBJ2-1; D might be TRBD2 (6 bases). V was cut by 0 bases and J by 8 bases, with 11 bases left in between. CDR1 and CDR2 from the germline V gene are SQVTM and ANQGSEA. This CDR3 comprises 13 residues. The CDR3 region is CSVEDRRRDEQFF. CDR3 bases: TGCAGCGTTGAAGACCGACGGAGGGATGAGCAGTTCTTC.

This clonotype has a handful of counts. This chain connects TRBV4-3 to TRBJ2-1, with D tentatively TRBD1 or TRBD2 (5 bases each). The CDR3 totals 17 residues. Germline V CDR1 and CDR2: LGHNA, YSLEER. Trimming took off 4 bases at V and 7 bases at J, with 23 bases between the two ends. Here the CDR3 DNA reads TGCGCCAGCAGCCTTCGAACCCCGGACTTTGAGGGGAATGAGCAGTTCTTC. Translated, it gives CASSLRTPDFEGNEQFF.

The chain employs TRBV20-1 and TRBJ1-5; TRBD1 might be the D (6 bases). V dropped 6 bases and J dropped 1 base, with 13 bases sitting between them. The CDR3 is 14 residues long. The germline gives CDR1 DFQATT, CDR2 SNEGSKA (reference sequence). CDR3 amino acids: CSAQKGGSNQPQHF. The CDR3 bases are TGCAGTGCCCAGAAGGGGGGAAGCAATCAGCCCCAGCATTTT.

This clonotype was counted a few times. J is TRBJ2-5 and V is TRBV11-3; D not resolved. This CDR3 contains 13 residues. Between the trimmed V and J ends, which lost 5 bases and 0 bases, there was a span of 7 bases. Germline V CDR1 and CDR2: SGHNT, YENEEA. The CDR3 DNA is TGTGCCAGCAGCATTATGTACCAAGAGACCCAGTACTTC. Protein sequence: CASSIMYQETQYF.

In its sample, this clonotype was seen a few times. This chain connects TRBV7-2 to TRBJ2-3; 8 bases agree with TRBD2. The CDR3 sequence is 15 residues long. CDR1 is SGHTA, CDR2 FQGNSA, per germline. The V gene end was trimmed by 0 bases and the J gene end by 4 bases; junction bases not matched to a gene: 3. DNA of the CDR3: TGTGCCAGCAGCTTAGCTTGGACTAGCTCAGATACGCAGTATTTT. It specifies CASSLAWTSSDTQYF.

CDR3 in DNA: TGTGCCAGCAGTCTCTCCCGGGTTTCTGGGGCCAACGTCCTGACTTTC. Translated: CASSLSRVSGANVLTF. The rearrangement uses TRBV6-2 or TRBV6-3 and TRBJ2-6; D not resolved. The V end was cut by 5 bases, the J end by 1 base, with 12 bases between. The CDR3 sequence is 16 residues long. Looked up from germline, CDR1 is MNHEY and CDR2 is SVGEGT.

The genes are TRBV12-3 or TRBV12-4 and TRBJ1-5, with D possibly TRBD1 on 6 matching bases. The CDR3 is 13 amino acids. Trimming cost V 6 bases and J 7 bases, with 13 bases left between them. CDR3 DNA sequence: TGTGCCAGCAGCCCTCTTGGGGGCCAGCCCCAGCATTTT. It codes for CASSPLGGQPQHF.

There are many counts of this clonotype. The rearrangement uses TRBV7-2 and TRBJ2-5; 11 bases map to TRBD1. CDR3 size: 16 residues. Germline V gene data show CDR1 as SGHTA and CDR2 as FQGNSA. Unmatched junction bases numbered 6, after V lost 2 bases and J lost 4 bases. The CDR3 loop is CASSLRGTGGRETQYF. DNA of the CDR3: TGTGCCAGCAGCTTACGTGGGACAGGGGGTCGAGAGACCCAGTACTTC. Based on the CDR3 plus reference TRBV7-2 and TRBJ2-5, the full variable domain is GAGVSQSPSNKVTEKGKDVELRCDPISGHTALYWYRQSLGQGLEFLIYFQGNSAPDKSGLPSDRFSAERTGGSVSTLTIQRTQQEDSAVYLCASSLRGTGGRETQYFGPGTRLLVL.

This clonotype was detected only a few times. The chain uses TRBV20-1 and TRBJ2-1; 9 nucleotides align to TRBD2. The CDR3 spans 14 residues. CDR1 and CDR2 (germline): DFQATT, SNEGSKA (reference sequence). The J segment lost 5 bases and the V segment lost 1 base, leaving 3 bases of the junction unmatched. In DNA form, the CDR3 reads TGCAGTGCTAGAGCTCTAGCGGGAAACAATGAGCAGTTCTTC. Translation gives CSARALAGNNEQFF.

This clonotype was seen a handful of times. Written as DNA, the CDR3 is TGTGCCAGCAATGAAGGACAGGGGGTCGGCTATGGCTACACCTTC. This gives the protein CASNEGQGVGYGYTF. The chain has TRBV7-9 and TRBJ1-2, with 10 nucleotides matching TRBD1. This CDR3 contains 15 residues. The germline CDR1 and CDR2 sequences are SEHNR and FQNEAQ (reference sequence). The ends lost 7 bases at V and 4 bases at J; junction bases unmatched: 9.

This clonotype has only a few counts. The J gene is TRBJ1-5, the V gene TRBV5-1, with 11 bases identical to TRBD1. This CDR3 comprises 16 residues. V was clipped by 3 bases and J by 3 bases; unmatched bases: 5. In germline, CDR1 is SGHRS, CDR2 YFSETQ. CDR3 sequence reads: CASSWGTGGTNQPQHF. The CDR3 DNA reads TGCGCCAGCAGCTGGGGGACAGGGGGGACCAATCAGCCCCAGCATTTT.

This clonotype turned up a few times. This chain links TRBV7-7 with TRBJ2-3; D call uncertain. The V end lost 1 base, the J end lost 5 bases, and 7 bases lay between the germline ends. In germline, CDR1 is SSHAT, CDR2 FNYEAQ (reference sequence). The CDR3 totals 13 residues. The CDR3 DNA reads TGTGCCAGCAGCTTAGATTGGGGAGATACGCAGTATTTT. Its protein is CASSLDWGDTQYF.

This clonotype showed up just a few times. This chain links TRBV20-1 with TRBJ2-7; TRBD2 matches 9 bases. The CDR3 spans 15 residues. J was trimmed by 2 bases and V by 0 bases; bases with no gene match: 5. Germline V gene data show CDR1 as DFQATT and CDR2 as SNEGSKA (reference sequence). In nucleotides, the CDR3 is TGCAGTGCTAGAGATCGGAGACTAGCGGCCTACGAGCAGTACTTC. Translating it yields CSARDRRLAAYEQYF.

In DNA, the CDR3 is TGTGCCAGCAGCGCATCTACTACAGGGCTCCCCTACAATGAGCAGTTCTTC. Amino acid sequence: CASSASTTGLPYNEQFF. V and J are TRBV9 and TRBJ2-1; tentatively, D is TRBD1 (6 bases). Trimming left V 3 bases short and J 2 bases short, with 18 bases between. Per germline, CDR1 SGDLS and CDR2 YYNGEE. This CDR3 region has 17 residues. Looking up the rest from reference TRBV9 and TRBJ2-1 gives the full variable domain: DSGVTQTPKHLITATGQRVTLRCSPRSGDLSVYWYQQSLDQGLQFLIQYYNGEERAKGNILERFSAQQFPDLHSELNLSSLELGDSALYFCASSASTTGLPYNEQFFGPGTRLTVL.

The CDR3 DNA follows: TGTGCCAGCAGGAAGGACACCCCCATGTGGGGGGAGACCCAGTACTTC. Residues: CASRKDTPMWGETQYF. This chain uses TRBV6-1 with TRBJ2-5; D is tentatively TRBD1 or TRBD2 (5 bases each). This CDR3 has 16 residues. The germline gives CDR1 MNHNS, CDR2 SASEGT. V lost 6 bases and J 5 bases, leaving 22 bases between the germline ends.

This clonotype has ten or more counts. CDR3 in DNA: TGTGCCAGCAGTTTGCGGGGCGGGAACACTGAAGCTTTCTTT. Amino acids: CASSLRGGNTEAFF. The genes are TRBV12-3 or TRBV12-4 and TRBJ1-1; perhaps TRBD1 as D (5 bases). V was cut by 3 bases and J by 1 base, with 9 bases left in between. The CDR3 sequence is 14 residues long.